The T cell receptor (beta chain) described here comes from a study of CD8 T cells in ankylosing spondylitis. General study points: Disease-linked clones, CD8+, were relatively rare in peripheral blood. In ankylosing spondylitis patients, matched synovial fluid reportedly showed significant enrichment of disease-linked clones. Seemingly distinctive of ankylosing spondylitis blood was a TCR beta motif formed by eight highly homologous variants.

Points on this clonotype: Antigen: not known.

J lost 3 bases, V lost 6 bases, and 10 bases had no gene match. This CDR3 comprises 15 residues. Germline values: CDR1 MNHNS, CDR2 SASEGT. As the method for making TCR beta libraries, quantitative 5'-RACE with molecular barcodes was used. MiXCR, run by TCRdb on the 5' RACE reads, gives a single entry per CDR3 protein. The sample shows about 460,000 distinct CDR3 sequences, under 5.5% of them seen only once. The chain employs TRBV6-1 and TRBJ2-7; 8 bases line up with TRBD2. Input material: blood, either unsorted or a sorted T cell fraction (not recorded which). The receptor was derived from a male donor with ankylosing spondylitis. The CDR3 is CASRPGAGALYEQYF. The CDR3, as DNA: TGTGCCAGCAGACCGGGAGCGGGAGCGCTCTACGAGCAGTACTTC.